The 15 T cell receptor beta chains presented below share a single source sample, sequenced in a study of OX40 agonist ivuxolimab in advanced cancers. Assay: immunoSEQ multiplex PCR; the TCRdb copy retains only in-frame clones and omits some. The sample carries 40,000 to 60,000 clones, around 84% recorded once. The material sequenced was CD4+ or CD8+ T cells sorted from blood, taken in a trial of the OX40 agonist ivuxolimab. These receptors originate from an adult with an advanced solid tumor such as melanoma, head and neck, liver or kidney cancer.

This clone was seen a few times. The V gene is TRBV7-3, the J gene TRBJ1-6, with 8 bases identical to TRBD1. The CDR3 has 14 amino acids. Per the germline V gene, CDR1 is SGHTA and CDR2 is FQGTGA. J lost 10 bases, V lost 3 bases, and 5 bases had no gene match. CDR3 sequence (DNA): TGTGCCAGCAGCTTGGCAGGGGGCAGGTCACCCCTCCACTTT. This gives the protein CASSLAGGRSPLHF.

The CDR3 protein is CASSHPGNTEAFF. For the CDR3, the DNA is TGTGCCAGCAGCCACCCAGGGAACACTGAAGCTTTCTTT. V and J are TRBV11-3 and TRBJ1-1; D is undetermined. Germline assignment: CDR1 SGHNT and CDR2 YENEEA. V was clipped by 5 bases and J by 1 base, with 8 bases between them. The CDR3 loop spans 13 amino acids.

The chain links TRBV4-3 to TRBJ2-2; tentative D call: TRBD2 (6 bases). Trimming removed 4 bases from V and 2 bases from J, with 14 bases in between. Germline CDR1 is LGHNA and CDR2 is YSLEER. The length of the CDR3 is 16 residues. The chain's CDR3 is CASSLSSGVNTGELFF. The CDR3 DNA follows: TGCGCCAGCAGCCTCTCGTCGGGGGTTAACACCGGGGAGCTGTTTTTT.

The CDR3 reads CASSGLTDIQETQYF. In nucleotides, the CDR3 is TGTGCCAGCAGTGGGTTGACAGACATCCAAGAGACCCAGTACTTC. The chain couples TRBV25-1 to TRBJ2-5; a weak D match, TRBD1 (5 bases). V lost 4 bases and J lost 1, with 13 bases in between. The CDR3 sequence is 15 residues long. CDR1 and CDR2 (germline): MGHDK, SYGVNS.

V and J are TRBV6-6 and TRBJ2-7; 7 nucleotides match TRBD1. Germline CDR1 reads MNHNY; CDR2 reads SVGAGI (reference sequence). The CDR3 is made up of 15 amino acids. Losses at the gene ends were 5 bases for V and 2 bases for J; bases not matched to a gene: 9. CDR3 bases: TGTGCCAGCAGTACCCTTGAAGGGGGCACCTACGAGCAGTACTTC. Encoded protein: CASSTLEGGTYEQYF.

The chain is built from TRBV5-5 and TRBJ2-7, with TRBD1 matching over 8 bases. The junction had 7 bases not matched to a gene; V was cut back by 3 bases and J by 2 bases. Germline V CDR1 and CDR2: SGHKS, YYEKEE (reference sequence). The CDR3 consists of 15 residues. CDR3 DNA sequence: TGTGCCAGCAGCTACGGACAGGGAGCAACCTACGAGCAGTACTTC. As protein: CASSYGQGATYEQYF.

CDR3: CASSGGTSGAGTDTQYF. Written as DNA, the CDR3 is TGTGCCAGCAGCGGGGGGACTAGCGGGGCCGGCACAGATACGCAGTATTTT. The V and J genes are TRBV9 and TRBJ2-3, with 13 bases matching TRBD2. This CDR3 contains 17 residues. Germline CDR1 is SGDLS and CDR2 is YYNGEE. V trimming: 3 bases; J trimming: 1 base; junction bases outside the gene matches: 5.

The J gene is TRBJ1-2, the V gene TRBV28; 10 nucleotides agree with TRBD1. V trimming: 4 bases; J trimming: 2 bases; junction bases outside the gene matches: 4. The CDR3 is 15 residues long. Germline V lookup: CDR1 MDHEN, CDR2 SYDVKM. CDR3 amino acids: CASSSGQGGNYGYTF. The CDR3 DNA sequence: TGTGCCAGCAGTTCCGGACAGGGGGGAAACTATGGCTACACCTTC.

J is TRBJ2-1 and V is TRBV7-3, with 8 bases lining up with TRBD2. The germline CDR1 and CDR2 sequences are SGHTA and FQGTGA. The length of the CDR3 is 16 residues. V dropped 2 bases and J dropped 0; count of bases not matched to a gene: 3. DNA for the CDR3: TGTGCCAGCAGCTTATCCGGGACTAGCTCCTACAATGAGCAGTTCTTC. Its protein product is CASSLSGTSSYNEQFF.

This chain links TRBV28 with TRBJ1-5, with a weak D call TRBD1 (5 bases). The CDR3 is 16 amino acids. Trimming removed 3 bases from V and 2 bases from J, with 14 bases in between. Germline V gives CDR1 MDHEN, CDR2 SYDVKM. The DNA of the CDR3 is TGTGCCAGCAGTTTGTTGGCCCAGGGCGGCAATCAGCCCCAGCATTTT. Translation gives CASSLLAQGGNQPQHF. The full variable domain, completed using reference TRBV28 and TRBJ1-5, is DVKVTQSSRYLVKRTGEKVFLECVQDMDHENMFWYRQDPGLGLRLIYFSYDVKMKEKGDIPEGYSVSREKKERFSLILESASTNQTSMYLCASSLLAQGGNQPQHFGDGTRLSIL.

V usage is TRBV27 and J usage is TRBJ2-5, with 7 bases matching TRBD1. The germline CDR1 and CDR2 sequences are MNHEY and SMNVEV (reference sequence). The V and J ends lost 6 bases and 1 base, in that order; junction bases with no gene match: 5. The CDR3 totals 14 residues. CDR3 bases: TGTGCCAGCAGCCAGACAGGGTTCCAAGAGACCCAGTACTTC. Its protein product is CASSQTGFQETQYF.

A single count supports this clone. J is TRBJ1-1 and V is TRBV27; TRBD1 matches 9 bases. V lost 2 bases to trimming and J lost 4 bases; unmatched junction nucleotides: 2. CDR3 length: 14 residues. In germline, CDR1 is MNHEY, CDR2 SMNVEV (reference sequence). CDR3 nucleotide sequence: TGTGCCAGCAGTTTAGACAGGGGGGGCACTGAAGCTTTCTTT. It codes for CASSLDRGGTEAFF.

The V call is TRBV28, the J call TRBJ1-1, with D unclear. Trimming took off 4 bases at V and 8 bases at J, with 14 bases between the two ends. In germline, CDR1 is MDHEN, CDR2 SYDVKM. The CDR3 has 13 amino acids. In DNA, the CDR3 is TGTGCCAGCAGTTGGCTTCGGGCTACGGAAGCTTTCTTT. Encoded protein: CASSWLRATEAFF.

This clone was observed a handful of times. Other DNA sequences of this sample code for an identical CDR3. The chain links TRBV27 to TRBJ2-2, with D maybe TRBD1 (6 bases). The CDR3 has 14 amino acids. The germline CDR1 and CDR2 sequences are MNHEY and SMNVEV (reference sequence). Trimming took 3 bases from V and 4 from J, leaving 9 bases between them. The CDR3 loop is CASSLGASTGELFF. The DNA of the CDR3 is TGTGCCAGCAGTTTGGGGGCAAGCACCGGGGAGCTGTTTTTT.

In the case of this clone: The junction does not match germline at one end; this may be a read error. The chain is built from TRBV9 and TRBJ2-1; possible D gene TRBD1, 5 bases. CDR1 and CDR2 from the germline V gene are SGDLS and YYNGEE. The CDR3 runs 16 residues. The CDR3 protein is CASSTSQAPSYNEQFF. For the CDR3, the DNA is TGTGCCAGCAGCACGTCACAGGCCCCTTCCTATAATGAGCAGTTCTTC.